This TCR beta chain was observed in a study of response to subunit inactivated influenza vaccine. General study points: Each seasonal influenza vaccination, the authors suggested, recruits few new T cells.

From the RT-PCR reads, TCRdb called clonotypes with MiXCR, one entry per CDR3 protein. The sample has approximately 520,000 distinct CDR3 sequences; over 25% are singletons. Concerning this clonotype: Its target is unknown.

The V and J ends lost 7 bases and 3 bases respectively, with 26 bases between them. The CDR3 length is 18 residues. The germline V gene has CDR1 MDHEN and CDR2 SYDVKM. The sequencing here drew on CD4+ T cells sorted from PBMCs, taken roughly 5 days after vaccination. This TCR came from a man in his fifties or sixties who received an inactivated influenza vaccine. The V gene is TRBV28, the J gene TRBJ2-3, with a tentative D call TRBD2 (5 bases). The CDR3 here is CASTNGGLFNPQTDTQYF. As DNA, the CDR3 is TGTGCCAGCACCAACGGCGGGCTCTTTAACCCACAGACAGATACGCAGTATTTT.